The clone carrying this T cell receptor (beta chain) occurred a few times. This sample is drawn from a study of blood T cell repertoires in COVID-19. Whole-study context: COVID-19 samples collected from the United States, Italy and Spain covered acute and convalescent phases. Nucleic acid was either cDNA or gDNA, and it came from T cells, B-cell-depleted T cells, or PBMCs.

Here immunoSEQ multiplex PCR was the method, and the copy in TCRdb shows in-frame clones only, minus some. This sample has 37,000 or so clones, with just under 80% found just once. Trimming took off 7 bases at V and 2 bases at J, with 13 bases between the two ends. Per germline, CDR1 SGDLS and CDR2 YYNGEE. The CDR3 spans 13 residues. The TCR originated in a man in his fifties or sixties with acute or convalescent COVID-19. The sample taken for sequencing was peripheral blood. The chain combines TRBV9 with TRBJ2-7, with D maybe TRBD1 (5 bases). CDR3 in amino acids: CASSADRPYEQYF. In DNA, the CDR3 is TGTGCCAGCTCCGCAGACAGACCCTACGAGCAGTACTTC. Filled out from reference TRBV9 and TRBJ2-7, the complete variable domain reads DSGVTQTPKHLITATGQRVTLRCSPRSGDLSVYWYQQSLDQGLQFLIQYYNGEERAKGNILERFSAQQFPDLHSELNLSSLELGDSALYFCASSADRPYEQYFGPGTRLTVT.